A single sample gave rise to the 31 T cell receptor beta chains below, sequenced in a study of cytomegalovirus exposure and HLA in healthy donors. The PCR was carried out with 60 Vbeta primers and 13 Jbeta primers. Measured with immunoSEQ multiplex PCR; TCRdb has only the in-frame clones, and not every one. The table records 100,000 to 150,000 clones, approximately 80% of them present only once. Material: PBMCs. These TCRs come from a male donor in good health and CMV-seropositive.

The J gene is TRBJ2-7, the V gene TRBV6-1, with D maybe TRBD2 (5 bases). The CDR3 is 14 residues long. Germline CDR1 and CDR2: MNHNS and SASEGT. V was clipped by 4 bases and J by 3 bases, with 13 bases between them. In DNA, the CDR3 is TGTGCCAGCAGTGTAAGCGGCGGGTTCTACGAGCAGTACTTC. Translating it yields CASSVSGGFYEQYF.

This clone was observed a few times. The gene calls are TRBV19 and TRBJ1-1; TRBD1 aligns across 8 bases. V shed 5 bases, J shed 3 bases, and the junction held 8 bases outside the gene matches. The CDR3 is 15 residues long. CDR1 is LNHDA and CDR2 is SQIVND in the germline V gene (reference sequence). The CDR3 DNA sequence: TGTGCCAGTAGTTTACGGACAGGGCGCGACACTGAAGCTTTCTTT. It encodes CASSLRTGRDTEAFF.

The chain is built from TRBV30 and TRBJ1-1; perhaps TRBD1 as D (6 bases). The CDR3 totals 13 residues. Germline loops: CDR1 GTSNPN, CDR2 SVGIG (reference sequence). The V end was cut by 5 bases, the J end by 4 bases, with 14 bases between. CDR3 DNA sequence: TGTGCCTGGCATACAGGGTTGGTCACTGAAGCTTTCTTT. It yields the protein CAWHTGLVTEAFF.

V and J are TRBV6-5 and TRBJ2-2; perhaps TRBD2 as D (6 bases). Germline V gene lookup returns CDR1 MNHEY and CDR2 SVGAGI. The CDR3 covers 14 residues. V lost 3 bases and J 2 bases, leaving 7 bases between the germline ends. CDR3 sequence: CASSYSGNTGELFF. The DNA of the CDR3 is TGTGCCAGCAGTTATAGCGGAAACACCGGGGAGCTGTTTTTT.

Written as DNA, the CDR3 is TGTGCCAGCCCCCTATCTAATGAAAAACTGTTTTTT. Its protein is CASPLSNEKLFF. The chain is built from TRBV18 and TRBJ1-4; D not certain. V lost 8 bases and J 3 bases, leaving 7 bases between the germline ends. From germline, CDR1 is KGHSH and CDR2 LQKENI. The CDR3 loop spans 12 amino acids.

The chain recombines TRBV5-1 with TRBJ1-2; 9 bases fit TRBD1. CDR1 is SGHRS, CDR2 YFSETQ, per germline. CDR3 size: 15 residues. Trimming removed 1 base from V and 6 bases from J; junction bases left unmatched: 7. CDR3 sequence (DNA): TGCGCCAGCAGCTTGCTGGGACAGGGTATTGATGGCTACACCTTC. It encodes CASSLLGQGIDGYTF.

The sample holds one count of this clone. The J gene is TRBJ2-2, the V gene TRBV9, with TRBD2 matching over 15 bases. V shed 2 bases, J shed 6 bases, and the junction held 8 bases outside the gene matches. The CDR3 length is 18 residues. CDR1 and CDR2 (germline): SGDLS, YYNGEE. CDR3 loop: CASSVGLAGGGTAGELFF. The CDR3, as DNA: TGTGCCAGCAGCGTGGGACTAGCGGGAGGAGGTACGGCCGGGGAGCTGTTTTTT.

The V and J genes are TRBV5-1 and TRBJ2-3, with 8 nucleotides matching TRBD1. V lost 1 base to trimming and J lost 1 base; unmatched junction nucleotides: 2. The CDR3 runs to 15 residues. Germline assignment: CDR1 SGHRS and CDR2 YFSETQ. The chain's CDR3 is CASSLLGQGTDTQYF. DNA of the CDR3: TGCGCCAGCAGCTTGTTGGGACAGGGCACAGATACGCAGTATTTT.

The chain employs TRBV5-1 and TRBJ2-3, with a weak D call TRBD2 (6 bases). Trimming removed 4 bases from V and 5 bases from J, with 20 bases in between. The CDR3 consists of 16 residues. CDR1 SGHRS and CDR2 YFSETQ come from the germline V gene. CDR3 sequence reads: CASSPFGTSTEDTQYF. The CDR3 DNA reads as TGCGCCAGCAGCCCCTTCGGGACTTCCACTGAAGATACGCAGTATTTT.

This chain links TRBV7-3 with TRBJ1-5; the match to TRBD1 covers 10 bases. The CDR3 is 15 amino acids. Germline V gives CDR1 SGHTA, CDR2 FQGTGA. Trimming took 5 bases from V and 2 from J; bases not matched to a gene: 3. As DNA, the CDR3 is TGTGCCAGCAGCCTGACAGGGGGCGGCAATCAGCCCCAGCATTTT. The encoded protein is CASSLTGGGNQPQHF.

V is TRBV28 and J is TRBJ2-4; D is ambiguous. The CDR3 has 15 residues. The V end was cut by 10 bases, the J end by 0 bases, with 16 bases between. The germline CDR1 and CDR2 sequences are MDHEN and SYDVKM. The CDR3 protein is CATLDTYIAKNIQYF. In nucleotides, the CDR3 is TGTGCCACCCTCGACACTTATATAGCCAAAAACATTCAGTACTTC. The whole variable domain, filled in from reference TRBV28 and TRBJ2-4, reads DVKVTQSSRYLVKRTGEKVFLECVQDMDHENMFWYRQDPGLGLRLIYFSYDVKMKEKGDIPEGYSVSREKKERFSLILESASTNQTSMYLCATLDTYIAKNIQYFGAGTRLSVL.

The rearrangement uses TRBV18 and TRBJ2-2; TRBD2 aligns across 8 bases. The CDR3 has 16 residues. Losses at the gene ends were 5 bases for V and 4 bases for J; bases not matched to a gene: 9. Germline CDR1 KGHSH, CDR2 LQKENI. The CDR3 region is CASSTSSGSSTGELFF. The DNA of the CDR3 is TGTGCCAGCTCAACTTCCAGCGGGAGCAGCACCGGGGAGCTGTTTTTT.

CDR3 sequence reads: CASSPRQGAEAFF. The DNA for the CDR3 is TGTGCCAGCAGTCCTAGACAGGGGGCTGAAGCTTTCTTT. This rearrangement joins TRBV6-5 to TRBJ1-1; 9 bases fit TRBD1. V lost 5 bases and J lost 6; bases outside the gene matches: 4. CDR3 size: 13 residues. Germline loops: CDR1 MNHEY, CDR2 SVGAGI.

The chain has TRBV7-9 and TRBJ1-1; no definite D call. Germline V CDR1 and CDR2: SEHNR, FQNEAQ (reference sequence). V lost 1 base to trimming and J lost 8 bases, with 14 bases between them. This CDR3 spans 14 amino acids. CDR3 loop: CASSLGRNEAEAFF. The CDR3 DNA sequence: TGTGCCAGCAGCTTAGGGAGGAATGAAGCCGAAGCTTTCTTT.

The chain is built from TRBV4-2 and TRBJ1-1; possibly TRBD1 for D (5 bases). Per germline, CDR1 LGHNA and CDR2 YNFKEQ. V was trimmed by 4 bases and J by 6 bases, leaving 15 bases between them. This CDR3 comprises 14 residues. CDR3 nucleotide sequence: TGTGCCAGCAGCCCCGGACCAACGGGGGCTGAAGCTTTCTTT. This gives the protein CASSPGPTGAEAFF.

The sample holds a few counts of this clone. This sequence joins TRBV19 and TRBJ2-7; 7 bases map to TRBD1. The V and J ends lost 5 bases and 3 bases, in that order; junction bases with no gene match: 10. Germline V gene lookup returns CDR1 LNHDA and CDR2 SQIVND (reference sequence). The CDR3 is made up of 15 amino acids. CDR3 sequence: CASSPRQGLDYEQYF. CDR3 DNA sequence: TGTGCCAGTAGTCCACGACAGGGTCTGGACTACGAGCAGTACTTC.

This chain joins TRBV29-1 and TRBJ1-6; 8 bases agree with TRBD1. V shed 7 bases, J shed 7 bases, and the junction held 3 bases outside the gene matches. The CDR3 has 12 amino acids. Germline assignment: CDR1 SQVTM and CDR2 ANQGSEA. CDR3 region: CSAGTGNSPLHF. The CDR3 DNA is TGCAGCGCCGGGACAGGAAATTCACCCCTCCACTTT.

J is TRBJ2-7 and V is TRBV11-2; TRBD2 agrees at 7 bases. J lost 0 bases, V lost 6 bases, and 11 bases had no gene match. Germline loops: CDR1 SGHAT, CDR2 FQNNGV. The length of the CDR3 is 16 residues. Here the CDR3 reads CASSFLGVAGSYEQYF. The CDR3 nucleotides are TGTGCCAGCAGTTTCCTCGGGGTAGCGGGCTCCTACGAGCAGTACTTC.

CDR3 protein: CASNSVEDRAYNEQFF. DNA for the CDR3: TGTGCCAGTAATAGTGTTGAGGACAGAGCATACAATGAGCAGTTCTTC. The V call is TRBV19, the J call TRBJ2-1; a weak D match, TRBD1 (6 bases). Germline assignment: CDR1 LNHDA and CDR2 SQIVND (reference sequence). The CDR3 sequence is 16 residues long. Trimming shortened V by 7 bases and J by 4 bases, and 20 bases separated the two germline ends.

The gene calls are TRBV5-1 and TRBJ2-5; D unresolved. The CDR3 totals 15 residues. CDR1 SGHRS and CDR2 YFSETQ come from the germline V gene. The V gene lost 1 base and the J gene lost 2 bases, with 12 bases spanning the gap. CDR3 nucleotide sequence: TGCGCCAGCAGCTTGCAGTTCTTCAAGCAAGAGACCCAGTACTTC. Its translation is CASSLQFFKQETQYF. Complete variable domain (other parts from reference TRBV5-1 and TRBJ2-5): KAGVTQTPRYLIKTRGQQVTLSCSPISGHRSVSWYQQTPGQGLQFLFEYFSETQRNKGNFPGRFSGRQFSNSRSEMNVSTLELGDSALYLCASSLQFFKQETQYFGPGTRLLVL.

Comment on this clone: One end of the junction varies from germline; a read error may be responsible. The chain recombines TRBV6-4 with TRBJ2-3; D possibly corresponds to TRBD1 (5 bases). The CDR3 contains 13 residues. The V gene's germline CDR1 is MRHNA and CDR2 SNTAGT. The CDR3, as DNA: TGTGCCAGCAGTGACTCGATGGTTGGACACGCCGTTTTT. This encodes CASSDSMVGHAVF.

The DNA for the CDR3 is TGCGCCAGCAGTCCCGGGACAGGGCGAAGGGCTGAAGCTTTCTTT. Translation: CASSPGTGRRAEAFF. The chain joins TRBV10-1 to TRBJ1-1, with 9 nucleotides matching TRBD1. Germline V CDR1 and CDR2: WNHNN, SYGVQD (reference sequence). After removal of 5 bases from V and 6 bases from J, the junction contained 10 bases not matched to a gene. The CDR3 spans 15 residues.

Points on this clone: At one of its ends the junction is not consistent with the germline gene, which may arise from a read error. The chain couples TRBV5-1 to TRBJ2-6; D is perhaps TRBD1 (5 bases). The length of the CDR3 is 15 residues. Per germline, CDR1 SGHRS and CDR2 YFSETQ. CDR3 sequence reads: CASSSLNTGANGLTF. The CDR3 nucleotides are TGCGCCAGCAGCTCCCTTAACACTGGGGCCAACGGCCTGACTTTC.

V and J are TRBV7-2 and TRBJ2-7; a possible D gene is TRBD2 (6 bases). V lost 1 base and J 0 bases, leaving 16 bases between the germline ends. This CDR3 is 17 amino acids long. Germline CDR1 SGHTA, CDR2 FQGNSA. CDR3 in DNA: TGTGCCAGCAGCTTAGTAGGAGGGAGCCAGATCTCCTACGAGCAGTACTTC. As protein: CASSLVGGSQISYEQYF. The entire variable domain, with the rest obtained from reference TRBV7-2 and TRBJ2-7, is as follows: GAGVSQSPSNKVTEKGKDVELRCDPISGHTALYWYRQSLGQGLEFLIYFQGNSAPDKSGLPSDRFSAERTGGSVSTLTIQRTQQEDSAVYLCASSLVGGSQISYEQYFGPGTRLTVT.

The chain joins TRBV7-8 to TRBJ1-2; D uncertain. V was clipped by 4 bases and J by 5 bases, with 14 bases between them. This CDR3 has 14 residues. The germline CDR1 and CDR2 sequences are SGHVS and FQNEAQ. The CDR3 here is CASSSLKSGYGYTF. DNA of the CDR3: TGTGCCAGCAGCTCACTCAAGTCCGGGTATGGCTACACCTTC.

The chain has TRBV6-5 and TRBJ2-7, with a tentative D call TRBD1 (6 bases). Germline V gene data show CDR1 as MNHEY and CDR2 as SVGAGI. The length of the CDR3 is 13 residues. Trimming removed 6 bases from V and 6 bases from J, with 15 bases in between. The CDR3 DNA follows: TGTGCCAGCAGCAGAGGACAGAACCGCGAGCAGTACTTC. This gives the protein CASSRGQNREQYF.

The chain couples TRBV30 to TRBJ2-3; weak D call: TRBD2 (6 bases). The length of the CDR3 is 15 residues. Germline CDR1 GTSNPN, CDR2 SVGIG (reference sequence). V lost 5 bases, J lost 0 bases, and 15 bases lay in between. The CDR3 loop reads CAWGLGGSSTDTQYF. In DNA, the CDR3 is TGTGCCTGGGGTTTGGGAGGCTCTAGCACAGATACGCAGTATTTT.

The genes are TRBV6-6 and TRBJ1-3; unclear D gene. CDR3 length equals 13 residues. Per the germline V gene, CDR1 is MNHNY and CDR2 is SVGAGI (reference sequence). Trimming left V 10 bases short and J 4 bases short, with 14 bases between. CDR3 in DNA: TGTGCCATACGGAGCCCCCCGGGAAACACCATATATTTT. Translating it yields CAIRSPPGNTIYF.

The genes are TRBV7-3 and TRBJ2-3; D remains ambiguous. V dropped 6 bases and J dropped 0 bases, with 7 bases sitting between them. Per the germline V gene, CDR1 is SGHTA and CDR2 is FQGTGA. The CDR3 has 13 amino acids. The CDR3 DNA reads TGTGCCAGCAGACGACTGAGCACAGATACGCAGTATTTT. It codes for CASRRLSTDTQYF.

CDR3 coding DNA: TGTGCCAGCTCACCACTTCTGGGTACAGTTAACTATGGCTACACCTTC. It encodes CASSPLLGTVNYGYTF. The chain links TRBV18 to TRBJ1-2, with D unclear. Germline CDR1 and CDR2: KGHSH and LQKENI. Trimming left V 1 base short and J 1 base short, with 13 bases between. The CDR3 is 16 amino acids.

Turning to this clone: The junction does not match germline at one end; this may be a read error. This specimen includes other DNA sequences encoding the same CDR3. The chain carries TRBV29-1 and TRBJ1-2, with D uncertain. The CDR3 has 14 amino acids. Germline V gene sequence: CDR1 SQVTM, CDR2 ANQGSEA. Here the CDR3 reads CSVEGRRNSYGYTF. CDR3 nucleotides: TGCAGCGTTGAGGGCAGGAGGAATAGCTATGGTTACACCTTC.